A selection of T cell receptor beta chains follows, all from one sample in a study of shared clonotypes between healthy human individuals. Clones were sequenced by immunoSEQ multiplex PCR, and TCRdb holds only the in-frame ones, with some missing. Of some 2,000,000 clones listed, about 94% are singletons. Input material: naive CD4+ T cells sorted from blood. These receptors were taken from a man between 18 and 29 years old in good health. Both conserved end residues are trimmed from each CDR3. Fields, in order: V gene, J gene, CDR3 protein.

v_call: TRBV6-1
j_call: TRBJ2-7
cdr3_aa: ASTGGWYNSYEQY

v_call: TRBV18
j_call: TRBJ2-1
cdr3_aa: ASSPSREEQF

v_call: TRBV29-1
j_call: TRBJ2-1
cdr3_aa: SASSGSSYNEQF

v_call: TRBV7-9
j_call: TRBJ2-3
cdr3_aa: ASSPTSGGAYTQY

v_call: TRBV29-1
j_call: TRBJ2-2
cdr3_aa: SVTGGTGELF

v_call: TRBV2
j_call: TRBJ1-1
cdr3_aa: ASSEALRTAEAF

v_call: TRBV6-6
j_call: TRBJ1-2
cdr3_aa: ASSYSQGANYGYT

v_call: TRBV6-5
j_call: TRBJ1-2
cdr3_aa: ASRTGNYGYT

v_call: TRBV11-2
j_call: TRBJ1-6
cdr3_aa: ASSLGGGYNSPLH

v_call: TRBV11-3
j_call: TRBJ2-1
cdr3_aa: ASSLVSNEQF

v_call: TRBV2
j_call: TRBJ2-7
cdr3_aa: ASGTTVLESYEQY

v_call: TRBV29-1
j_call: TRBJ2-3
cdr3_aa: SAPRGLAAVGDTQY

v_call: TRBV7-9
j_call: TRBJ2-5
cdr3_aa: ASSLSSAETQY

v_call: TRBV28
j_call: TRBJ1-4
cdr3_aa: ASSSAGNEKLF

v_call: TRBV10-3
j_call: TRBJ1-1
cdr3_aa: AIRDPSYVTEAF

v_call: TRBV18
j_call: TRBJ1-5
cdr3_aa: ASSPTGDRSNQPQH

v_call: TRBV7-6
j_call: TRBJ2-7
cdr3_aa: ASSQLGRGSYEQY

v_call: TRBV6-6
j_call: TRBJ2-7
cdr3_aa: ASSATGRYEQY

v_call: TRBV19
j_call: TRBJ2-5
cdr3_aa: ASSIGMVGVGTQY

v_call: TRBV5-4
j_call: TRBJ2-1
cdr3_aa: ASSYKGDEQF

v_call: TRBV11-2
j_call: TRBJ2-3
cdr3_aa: ASSLVESTDTQY

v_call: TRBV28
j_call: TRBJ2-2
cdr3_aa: ASSHAGGNTGELF

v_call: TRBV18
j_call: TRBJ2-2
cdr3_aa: ASSQGQGRTGELF

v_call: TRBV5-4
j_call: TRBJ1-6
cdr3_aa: ASSLVQGNNSPLH

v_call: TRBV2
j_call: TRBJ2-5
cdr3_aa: ASSADRVGETQY

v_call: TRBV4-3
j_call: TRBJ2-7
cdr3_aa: ASSFIAGGPVEQY

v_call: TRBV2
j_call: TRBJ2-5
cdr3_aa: ASSGLLETQY

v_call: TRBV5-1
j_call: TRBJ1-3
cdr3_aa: ASKNNSGNTIY

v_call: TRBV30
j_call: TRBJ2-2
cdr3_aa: AWSGLAGGPAGELF

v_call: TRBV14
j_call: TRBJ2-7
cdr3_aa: ASSRADYLQQY